This entry describes one T cell receptor beta chain. Its matching antigen is unknown. The junction differs from germline at one of its ends, possibly a read error. Germline V gene sequence: CDR1 SGHTA, CDR2 FQGNSA. This CDR3 has 17 amino acids. PCR was performed using 60 Vbeta and 13 Jbeta primers. Sequenced by immunoSEQ multiplex PCR; TCRdb stores in-frame clones only, minus some. This sample has 120,000 or so clones, with around 78% found just once. These data belong to a study of cytomegalovirus exposure and HLA in healthy donors. Study results and limitations: Later analysis identified over 15,000 TCR beta sequences associated with HLA alleles, using a false discovery rate threshold of 0.05.

The gene calls are TRBV7-2 and TRBJ2-7, with D perhaps matching TRBD2 (5 bases). This clonotype was sampled from a woman in her thirties or forties in good health and CMV-seronegative. Sequencing was done on a sample of PBMCs. The CDR3 DNA follows: TGTGCCAGCAGCTTAGTCGGGATGAGCCGACCCTCCCACGAGCAGTACTTC. Residues: CASSLVGMSRPSHEQYF.